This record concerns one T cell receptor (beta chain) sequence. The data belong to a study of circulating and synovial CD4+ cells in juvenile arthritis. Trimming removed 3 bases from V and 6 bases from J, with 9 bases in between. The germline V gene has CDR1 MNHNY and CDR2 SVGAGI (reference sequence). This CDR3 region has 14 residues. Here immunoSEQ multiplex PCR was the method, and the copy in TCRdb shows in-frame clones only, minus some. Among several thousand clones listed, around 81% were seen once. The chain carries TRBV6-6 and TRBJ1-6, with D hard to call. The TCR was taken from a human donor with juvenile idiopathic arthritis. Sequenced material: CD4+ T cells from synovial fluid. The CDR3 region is CASSYPGGNSPLHF. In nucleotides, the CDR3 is TGTGCCAGCAGTTATCCCGGAGGTAATTCACCCCTCCACTTT.